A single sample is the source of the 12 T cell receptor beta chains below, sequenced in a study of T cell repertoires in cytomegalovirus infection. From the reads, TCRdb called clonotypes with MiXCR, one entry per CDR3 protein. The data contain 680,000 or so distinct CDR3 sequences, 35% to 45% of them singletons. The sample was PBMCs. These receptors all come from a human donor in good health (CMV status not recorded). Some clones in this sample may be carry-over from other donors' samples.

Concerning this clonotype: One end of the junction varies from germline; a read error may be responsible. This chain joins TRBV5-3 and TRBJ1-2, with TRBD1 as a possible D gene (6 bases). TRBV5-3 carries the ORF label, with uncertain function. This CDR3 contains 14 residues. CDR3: CASSWDKGGYGYTF. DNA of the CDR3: TGTGCCAGCAGCTGGGATAAAGGGGGCTATGGCTACACCTTC.

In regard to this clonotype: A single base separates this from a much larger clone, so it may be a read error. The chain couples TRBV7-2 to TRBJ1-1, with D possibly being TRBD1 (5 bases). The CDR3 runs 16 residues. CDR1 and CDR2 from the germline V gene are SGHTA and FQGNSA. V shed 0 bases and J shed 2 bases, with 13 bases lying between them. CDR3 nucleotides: TGTGCCAGCAGCTTAGCTGGGGGGTTTGTTAACACTGAAGCTTTCTTT. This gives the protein CASSLAGGFVNTEAFF. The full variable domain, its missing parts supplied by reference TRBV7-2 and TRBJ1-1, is GAGVSQSPSNKVTEKGKDVELRCDPISGHTALYWYRQSLGQGLEFLIYFQGNSAPDKSGLPSDRFSAERTGGSVSTLTIQRTQQEDSAVYLCASSLAGGFVNTEAFFGQGTRLTVV.

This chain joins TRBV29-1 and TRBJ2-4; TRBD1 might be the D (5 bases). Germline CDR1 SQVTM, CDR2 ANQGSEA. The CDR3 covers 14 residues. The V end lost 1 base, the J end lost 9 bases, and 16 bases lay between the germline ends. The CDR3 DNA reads TGCAGCGTTGAAGGGATGGGGCTAGGGGCCATTCAGTACTTC. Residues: CSVEGMGLGAIQYF. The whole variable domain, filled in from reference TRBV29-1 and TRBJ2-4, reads SAVISQKPSRDICQRGTSLTIQCQVDSQVTMMFWYRQQPGQSLTLIATANQGSEATYESGFVIDKFPISRPNLTFSTLTVSNMSPEDSSIYLCSVEGMGLGAIQYFGAGTRLSVL.

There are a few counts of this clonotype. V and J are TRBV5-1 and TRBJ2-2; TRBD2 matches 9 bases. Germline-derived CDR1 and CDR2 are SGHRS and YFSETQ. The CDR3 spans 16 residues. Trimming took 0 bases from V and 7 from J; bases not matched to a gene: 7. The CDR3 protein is CASSLVSGRVNGELFF. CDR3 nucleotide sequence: TGCGCCAGCAGCTTGGTTAGCGGGAGAGTAAACGGGGAGCTGTTTTTT.

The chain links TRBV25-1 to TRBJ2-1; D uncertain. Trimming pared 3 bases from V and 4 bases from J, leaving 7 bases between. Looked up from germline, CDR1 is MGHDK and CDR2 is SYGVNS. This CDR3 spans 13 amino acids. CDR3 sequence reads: CASSEWAYNEQFF. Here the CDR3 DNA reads TGTGCCAGCAGTGAGTGGGCTTACAATGAGCAGTTCTTC. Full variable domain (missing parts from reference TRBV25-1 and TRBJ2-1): EADIYQTPRYLVIGTGKKITLECSQTMGHDKMYWYQQDPGMELHLIHYSYGVNSTEKGDLSSESTVSRIRTEHFPLTLESARPSHTSQYLCASSEWAYNEQFFGPGTRLTVL.

CDR3 loop: CASSEGAGASRTYEQYF. DNA for the CDR3: TGTGCCAGCAGTGAAGGGGCAGGGGCATCCAGAACCTACGAGCAGTACTTC. The genes are TRBV6-1 and TRBJ2-7; D possibly corresponds to TRBD1 (6 bases). The germline V gene has CDR1 MNHNS and CDR2 SASEGT. The CDR3 is 17 residues long. Trimming took 1 base from V and 2 from J, leaving 18 bases between them.

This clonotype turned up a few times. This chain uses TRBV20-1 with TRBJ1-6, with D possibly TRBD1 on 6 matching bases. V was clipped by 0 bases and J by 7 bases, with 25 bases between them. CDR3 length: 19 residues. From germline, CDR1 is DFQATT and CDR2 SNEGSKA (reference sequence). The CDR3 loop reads CSARDILGGRVTGNSPLHF. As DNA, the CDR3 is TGCAGTGCTAGAGATATATTAGGGGGACGCGTGACGGGGAATTCACCCCTCCACTTT.

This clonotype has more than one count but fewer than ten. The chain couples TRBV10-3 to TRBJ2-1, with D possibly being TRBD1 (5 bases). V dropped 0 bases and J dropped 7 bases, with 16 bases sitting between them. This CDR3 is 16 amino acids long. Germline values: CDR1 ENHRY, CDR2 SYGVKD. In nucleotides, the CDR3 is TGTGCCATCAGTGAGTCCAAGGGGCGCGGTGGGAATGAGCAGTTCTTC. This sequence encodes CAISESKGRGGNEQFF.

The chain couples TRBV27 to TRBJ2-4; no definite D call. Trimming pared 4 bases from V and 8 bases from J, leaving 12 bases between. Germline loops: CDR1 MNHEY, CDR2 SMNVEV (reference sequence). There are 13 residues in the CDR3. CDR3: CASSSRDRHIQYF. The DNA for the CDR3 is TGTGCCAGCAGTTCAAGGGATCGACACATTCAGTACTTC.

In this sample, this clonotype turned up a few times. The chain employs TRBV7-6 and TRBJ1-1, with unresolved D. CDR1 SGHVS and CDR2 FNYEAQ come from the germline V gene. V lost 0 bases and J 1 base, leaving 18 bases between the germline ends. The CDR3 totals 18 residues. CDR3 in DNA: TGTGCCAGCAGCTTAGCGATAGGCCTCCCCGATGGGAACACTGAAGCTTTCTTT. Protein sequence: CASSLAIGLPDGNTEAFF. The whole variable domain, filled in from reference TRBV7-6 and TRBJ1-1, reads GAGVSQSPRYKVTKRGQDVALRCDPISGHVSLYWYRQALGQGPEFLTYFNYEAQQDKSGLPNDRFSAERPEGSISTLTIQRTEQRDSAMYRCASSLAIGLPDGNTEAFFGQGTRLTVV.

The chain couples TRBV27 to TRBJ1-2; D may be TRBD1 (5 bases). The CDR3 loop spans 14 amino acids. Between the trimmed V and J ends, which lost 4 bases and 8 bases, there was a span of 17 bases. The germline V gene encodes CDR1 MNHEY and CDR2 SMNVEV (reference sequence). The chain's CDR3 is CASSSLGLSPGYTF. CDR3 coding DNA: TGTGCCAGCAGTTCGTTGGGACTCTCGCCCGGCTACACCTTC.

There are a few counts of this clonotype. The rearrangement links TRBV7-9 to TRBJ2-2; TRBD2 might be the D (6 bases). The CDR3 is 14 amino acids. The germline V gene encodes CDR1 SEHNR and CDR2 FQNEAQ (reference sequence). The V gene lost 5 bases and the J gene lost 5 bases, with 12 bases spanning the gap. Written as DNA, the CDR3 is TGTGCCAGCAGCCCGGGGGAGTATACCGGGGAGCTGTTTTTT. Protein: CASSPGEYTGELFF.